A single sample gave rise to the 30 T cell receptor beta chains below, sequenced in a study of quantifying T cell responses using KT2 cells. Study information: TCR alpha and beta constant-region primers primed reverse transcription of RNA.

Each cDNA got a UMI-containing oligo ligated at its 3' end. The first PCR ran 3 to 5 cycles with an equimolar RC1.1 and RC1.2 beta primer mix. From the UMI-ligation and nested PCR reads, TCRdb called clonotypes with MiXCR, one entry per CDR3 protein. The sample contains 45,000 to 65,000 distinct CDR3 sequences, 9% to 15% of which appear only once. Material for sequencing was PBMCs spiked with cells of the T cell clone KT2. These receptors were collected from a human donor.

There are a few counts of this clonotype. The genes are TRBV20-1 and TRBJ2-3; 8 positions match TRBD2. The J segment lost 10 bases and the V segment lost 1 base, leaving 28 bases of the junction unmatched. Germline CDR1 DFQATT, CDR2 SNEGSKA (reference sequence). The CDR3 spans 20 residues. The CDR3 sequence: CSARVRGGRRTYPPRLAQYF. The CDR3 DNA follows: TGCAGTGCTAGAGTCCGGGGGGGCCGAAGAACCTATCCACCAAGGCTGGCGCAGTATTTT.

The V call is TRBV19, the J call TRBJ1-6; D possibly corresponds to TRBD1 (6 bases). Trimming pared 8 bases from V and 10 bases from J, leaving 18 bases between. Germline-derived CDR1 and CDR2 are LNHDA and SQIVND (reference sequence). The CDR3 has 14 residues. CDR3 residues: CASAPQGIQSPLHF. CDR3 DNA: TGTGCCAGTGCCCCGCAGGGGATCCAGTCACCCCTCCACTTT.

This chain uses TRBV3-1 with TRBJ2-7; maybe TRBD2 (5 bases). Trimming pared 1 base from V and 5 bases from J, leaving 9 bases between. The CDR3 spans 13 residues. In germline, CDR1 is LGHDT, CDR2 YNNKEL (reference sequence). CDR3 in DNA: TGTGCCAGCAGCCAAGTCTACGGGGACGAGCAGTACTTC. Translated, it gives CASSQVYGDEQYF.

The CDR3 DNA sequence: TGTGCCAGCAGCTCCATAGCGGGAGGGAGCACAGATACGCAGTATTTT. Translation: CASSSIAGGSTDTQYF. The V gene is TRBV7-3, the J gene TRBJ2-3, with 11 bases matching TRBD2. The CDR3 sequence is 16 residues long. J was trimmed by 0 bases and V by 4 bases; bases with no gene match: 3. Germline V gene data show CDR1 as SGHTA and CDR2 as FQGTGA.

The rearrangement joins TRBV6-4 to TRBJ2-1, with 12 bases that match TRBD2. The CDR3 spans 14 residues. Per germline, CDR1 MRHNA and CDR2 SNTAGT. The V segment lost 3 bases and the J segment 6 bases; nucleotides outside the gene matches: 0. The DNA for the CDR3 is TGTGCCAGCAGTGAGGGACTAGCGGGCAATGAGCAGTTCTTC. This encodes CASSEGLAGNEQFF.

The table lists this clonotype with many counts. The chain is built from TRBV5-1 and TRBJ1-5; D gene ambiguous. CDR1 and CDR2 from the germline V gene are SGHRS and YFSETQ. V was cut by 0 bases and J by 0 bases, with 7 bases left in between. The CDR3 runs 15 residues. Here the CDR3 reads CASSLDGYSNQPQHF. The CDR3 nucleotides read TGCGCCAGCAGCTTGGACGGATATAGCAATCAGCCCCAGCATTTT.

The chain joins TRBV20-1 to TRBJ1-6, with a weak D call TRBD1 (5 bases). The CDR3 totals 12 residues. In germline, CDR1 is DFQATT, CDR2 SNEGSKA (reference sequence). V dropped 3 bases and J dropped 14 bases, with 14 bases sitting between them. As DNA, the CDR3 is TGCAGTGCTAGGAATCAGGGTTTGGCCCTCCACTTT. Its translation: CSARNQGLALHF.

The J gene is TRBJ2-4, the V gene TRBV3-1; 7 bases map to TRBD1. J was trimmed by 7 bases and V by 3 bases; bases with no gene match: 15. In germline, CDR1 is LGHDT, CDR2 YNNKEL (reference sequence). This CDR3 is 17 amino acids long. CDR3 coding DNA: TGTGCCAGCAGCCAGGGGGAAGAGGGGGCGCGTTGGAACATTCAGTACTTC. Encoded protein: CASSQGEEGARWNIQYF.

This clonotype appeared a few times. V and J are TRBV7-2 and TRBJ2-1, with D perhaps being TRBD1 or TRBD2 (6 bases each). The CDR3 runs to 15 residues. CDR1 is SGHTA and CDR2 is FQGNSA in the germline V gene. Trimming shortened V by 3 bases and J by 2 bases, and 11 bases separated the two germline ends. In DNA form, the CDR3 reads TGTGCCAGCAGCTTGTGGGGGGCCGCCTACAATGAGCAGTTCTTC. Its translation: CASSLWGAAYNEQFF.

This clonotype was found a few times. J is TRBJ1-6 and V is TRBV5-1, with 7 bases identical to TRBD1. CDR3 size: 14 residues. The germline V gene encodes CDR1 SGHRS and CDR2 YFSETQ. V was clipped by 4 bases and J by 9 bases; unmatched bases: 7. CDR3: CASSARTGASPLHF. The CDR3 DNA follows: TGCGCCAGCAGCGCCAGGACAGGCGCTTCACCCCTCCACTTT. Complete variable domain (other parts from reference TRBV5-1 and TRBJ1-6): KAGVTQTPRYLIKTRGQQVTLSCSPISGHRSVSWYQQTPGQGLQFLFEYFSETQRNKGNFPGRFSGRQFSNSRSEMNVSTLELGDSALYLCASSARTGASPLHFGNGTRLTVT.

This clonotype was picked up a small number of times. The rearrangement uses TRBV12-3 or TRBV12-4 and TRBJ2-1, with D possibly matching TRBD1 (5 bases). The V end was cut by 3 bases, the J end by 6 bases, with 15 bases between. This CDR3 spans 15 amino acids. For the CDR3, the DNA is TGTGCCAGCAGTTTTGGTCAGGGTTCACGCAATGAGCAGTTCTTC. It specifies CASSFGQGSRNEQFF.

The rearrangement links TRBV30 to TRBJ2-1; 7 nucleotides agree with TRBD2. CDR1 and CDR2 from the germline V gene are GTSNPN and SVGIG (reference sequence). The CDR3 is 15 residues long. V dropped 4 bases and J dropped 8; count of bases not matched to a gene: 14. In nucleotides, the CDR3 is TGTGCCTGGAACCCCAAGGGGCGGGGGAAGGATGAGCAGTTCTTC. This translates into CAWNPKGRGKDEQFF. The full variable domain, with the rest looked up from reference TRBV30 and TRBJ2-1, is SQTIHQWPATLVQPVGSPLSLECTVEGTSNPNLYWYRQAAGRGLQLLFYSVGIGQISSEVPQNLSASRPQDRQFILSSKKLLLSDSGFYLCAWNPKGRGKDEQFFGPGTRLTVL.

The table lists this clonotype with a few counts. DNA for the CDR3: TGTGCCAGCAGCCCCCTAGTGACAGGGAATGAAAAACTGTTTTTT. Translating gives CASSPLVTGNEKLFF. The chain recombines TRBV27 with TRBJ1-4, with 7 bases aligning to TRBD1. The CDR3 has 15 amino acids. Germline V CDR1 and CDR2: MNHEY, SMNVEV (reference sequence). V lost 6 bases to trimming and J lost 5 bases; unmatched junction nucleotides: 9.

This clonotype was seen a handful of times. The chain joins TRBV7-9 to TRBJ1-2; 9 positions match TRBD1. This CDR3 is 15 amino acids long. The ends lost 4 bases at V and 7 bases at J; junction bases unmatched: 10. CDR1 SEHNR and CDR2 FQNEAQ come from the germline V gene (reference sequence). The CDR3 protein is CASSSQGAEVGGYTF. The CDR3 nucleotides read TGTGCCAGCAGCTCACAGGGGGCCGAGGTTGGTGGCTACACCTTC.

This clonotype came up a few times. The chain employs TRBV3-1 and TRBJ2-7; TRBD1 might be the D (6 bases). Germline CDR1 is LGHDT and CDR2 is YNNKEL (reference sequence). This CDR3 spans 14 amino acids. Deletions cut 4 bases from V and 3 bases from J, with 13 bases between. The CDR3 coding sequence is TGTGCCAGCAGCCCAAGGACAGCCAACTACGAGCAGTACTTC. This gives the protein CASSPRTANYEQYF.

This clonotype turned up a few times. V is TRBV15 and J is TRBJ2-7, with D uncertain. Trimming left V 3 bases short and J 6 bases short, with 12 bases between. The CDR3 sequence is 13 residues long. Germline CDR1 LNHNV, CDR2 YYDKDF (reference sequence). CDR3 sequence: CATSRSSASEQYF. In nucleotides, the CDR3 is TGTGCCACCAGCAGGTCGTCAGCGTCCGAGCAGTACTTC.

V and J are TRBV2 and TRBJ2-1, with 8 bases lining up with TRBD1. The CDR3 contains 15 residues. Germline CDR1 SNHLY, CDR2 FYNNEI. Germline trimming cut 1 base from V and 7 bases from J; bases unmatched to any gene: 6. This CDR3 reads CASSEEGRGLNEQFF. The CDR3, as DNA: TGTGCCAGCAGTGAAGAGGGCAGGGGGCTGAATGAGCAGTTCTTC.

This rearrangement joins TRBV14 to TRBJ2-3; the D gene is possibly TRBD1 (6 bases). The V end lost 1 base, the J end lost 0 bases, and 11 bases lay between the germline ends. The CDR3 is 16 amino acids. CDR1 is SGHDN, CDR2 FVKESK, per germline. CDR3 in amino acids: CASSQGDIISTDTQYF. CDR3 in DNA: TGTGCCAGCAGCCAAGGGGACATTATCAGCACAGATACGCAGTATTTT.

The chain is built from TRBV6-2 or TRBV6-3 and TRBJ1-2; maybe TRBD1 (6 bases). This CDR3 comprises 14 residues. V was cut by 5 bases and J by 7 bases, with 17 bases left in between. The germline CDR1 and CDR2 sequences are MNHEY and SVGEGT. The CDR3 loop is CASSPVGGGRGYTF. The CDR3 DNA reads as TGTGCCAGCAGTCCGGTCGGAGGGGGACGTGGCTACACCTTC.

This clonotype was picked up a small number of times. The chain joins TRBV16 to TRBJ2-7, with D unresolved. This CDR3 spans 15 amino acids. Trimming removed 2 bases from V and 4 bases from J, with 15 bases in between. Germline V gives CDR1 KGHSY, CDR2 FQNENV. CDR3 sequence: CASSQPGWAGYEQYF. The CDR3 DNA sequence: TGTGCCAGCAGCCAACCCGGTTGGGCCGGGTACGAGCAGTACTTC. Drawing the rest from reference TRBV16 and TRBJ2-7, the complete variable domain is GEEVAQTPKHLVRGEGQKAKLYCAPIKGHSYVFWYQQVLKNEFKFLISFQNENVFDETGMPKERFSAKCLPNSPCSLEIQATKLEDSAVYFCASSQPGWAGYEQYFGPGTRLTVT.

This clonotype was seen at least ten times. The chain is built from TRBV28 and TRBJ2-1, with a possible D match to TRBD2 (6 bases). In germline, CDR1 is MDHEN, CDR2 SYDVKM. This CDR3 spans 15 amino acids. Trimming took off 6 bases at V and 0 bases at J, with 12 bases between the two ends. This CDR3 is CASSMGRSSYNEQFF. CDR3 in DNA: TGTGCCAGCAGCATGGGGAGGAGCTCCTACAATGAGCAGTTCTTC.

This clonotype was detected ten times or more. The rearrangement links TRBV4-2 to TRBJ1-4, with 7 positions matching TRBD1. CDR3 length equals 15 residues. The germline V gene has CDR1 LGHNA and CDR2 YNFKEQ. Trimming cost V 2 bases and J 4 bases; bases outside gene matches: 4. Written as DNA, the CDR3 is TGTGCCAGCAGCCAAACGACAGGGTATAATGAAAAACTGTTTTTT. Protein: CASSQTTGYNEKLFF.

This clonotype was counted only a few times. This sequence joins TRBV5-1 and TRBJ1-1; perhaps TRBD1 as D (5 bases). Between the trimmed V and J ends, which lost 2 bases and 4 bases, there was a span of 18 bases. The germline V gene has CDR1 SGHRS and CDR2 YFSETQ. The CDR3 is 16 residues long. CDR3 coding DNA: TGCGCCAGCAGCTTCGGGGGGGGGTTGGGTTCCACTGAAGCTTTCTTT. Protein sequence: CASSFGGGLGSTEAFF.

The chain couples TRBV20-1 to TRBJ2-1, with 8 nucleotides matching TRBD2. The CDR3 length is 14 residues. The germline CDR1 and CDR2 sequences are DFQATT and SNEGSKA (reference sequence). V lost 5 bases to trimming and J lost 0 bases; unmatched junction nucleotides: 3. CDR3 coding DNA: TGCAGTGCTCCAGGGACTAGCTCCTACAATGAGCAGTTCTTC. It codes for CSAPGTSSYNEQFF.

This clonotype was counted at least ten times. This chain uses TRBV2 with TRBJ2-1; 14 bases align to TRBD2. This CDR3 is built from 14 residues. CDR1 and CDR2 (germline): SNHLY, FYNNEI. The J segment lost 7 bases and the V segment lost 6 bases, leaving 2 bases of the junction unmatched. This CDR3 is CASRGTSGGNEQFF. The CDR3 DNA reads as TGTGCCAGCAGAGGGACTAGCGGGGGTAATGAGCAGTTCTTC. The whole variable domain, remainder taken from reference TRBV2 and TRBJ2-1, is EPEVTQTPSHQVTQMGQEVILRCVPISNHLYFYWYRQILGQKVEFLVSFYNNEISEKSEIFDDQFSVERPDGSNFTLKIRSTKLEDSAMYFCASRGTSGGNEQFFGPGTRLTVL.

This chain uses TRBV7-9 with TRBJ2-1; 10 nucleotides agree with TRBD1. After removal of 4 bases from V and 2 bases from J, the junction contained 5 bases not matched to a gene. CDR3 length: 16 amino acids. Germline V CDR1 and CDR2: SEHNR, FQNEAQ (reference sequence). CDR3 protein: CASSSGTGAAYNEQFF. In DNA, the CDR3 is TGTGCCAGCAGCTCCGGGACAGGGGCCGCCTACAATGAGCAGTTCTTC.

The rearrangement links TRBV7-9 to TRBJ2-7; no reliable D call. V was pared by 2 bases and J by 3 bases, with 8 bases between. The CDR3 is 13 residues long. CDR1 is SEHNR, CDR2 FQNEAQ, per germline (reference sequence). The CDR3 protein is CASSLWVGYEQYF. The CDR3 DNA follows: TGTGCCAGCAGCTTATGGGTCGGCTACGAGCAGTACTTC.

Only a few counts were recorded for this clonotype. The chain recombines TRBV30 with TRBJ2-1, with D possibly TRBD2 on 6 matching bases. This CDR3 is built from 15 residues. The V gene's germline CDR1 is GTSNPN and CDR2 SVGIG (reference sequence). The germline V and J ends were trimmed by 0 bases and 5 bases, with 14 bases remaining between them. This CDR3 reads CAWSVRGGVDNEQFF. The DNA for the CDR3 is TGTGCCTGGAGTGTACGAGGAGGGGTCGACAATGAGCAGTTCTTC.

This clonotype appeared a few times. This rearrangement joins TRBV2 to TRBJ1-1; D possibly corresponds to TRBD1 (6 bases). V dropped 2 bases and J dropped 4 bases, with 17 bases sitting between them. The CDR3 totals 16 residues. Germline V gene data show CDR1 as SNHLY and CDR2 as FYNNEI. The CDR3: CASSETPTGLGTEAFF. The CDR3 coding sequence is TGTGCCAGCAGTGAAACCCCGACAGGTTTGGGCACTGAAGCTTTCTTT.

This clonotype was counted between two and nine times. V and J are TRBV12-3 or TRBV12-4 and TRBJ2-3; 9 bases are shared with TRBD2. V shed 6 bases and J 5 bases; nucleotides not matched to a gene: 3. This CDR3 contains 13 residues. CDR3 DNA: TGTGCCAGCAGCCAACTAGCGGGAGATACGCAGTATTTT. Residues: CASSQLAGDTQYF.